The text below deals with one TCR beta chain. Its antigen is not identified. This sample is drawn from a study of CD8 T cells in ankylosing spondylitis. The J segment lost 3 bases and the V segment lost 8 bases, leaving 12 bases of the junction unmatched. The length of the CDR3 is 15 residues. The germline V gene encodes CDR1 SNHLY and CDR2 FYNNEI. Whole-study results and caveats: Reportedly, significant enrichment of disease-linked clones occurred in matched ankylosing spondylitis synovial fluid. Blood from ankylosing spondylitis patients appeared to carry a characteristic roughly 8-variant TCR beta motif.

From the 5' RACE reads, TCRdb called clonotypes with MiXCR, one entry per CDR3 protein. Here the sample spans 500,000 to 550,000 distinct CDR3 sequences, about 13% being singletons. Source material: blood, either unsorted or a sorted T cell fraction (not recorded which). The sequence was collected from a male donor with ankylosing spondylitis. The chain recombines TRBV2 with TRBJ1-1, with 7 bases that match TRBD1. Here the CDR3 reads CASRPLQGWDTEAFF. CDR3 bases: TGTGCCAGCCGCCCCCTACAGGGGTGGGACACTGAAGCTTTCTTT.